The rows below give T cell receptor beta chains drawn from one sample of a study of identical twins. TCRdb fed the 5' RACE reads into MiXCR, producing one record per CDR3 protein. Counted here are 750,000 to 950,000 distinct CDR3 sequences, around 12% occurring once; the ten biggest clones make up about 1.6%. These data were also filed under a second study, of yellow fever vaccine responses in identical twins.

The sequenced material came from PBMCs. These receptors all stem from a woman between 18 and 29 years old in good health. Both conserved end residues are trimmed from each CDR3. Fields, in order: clone size, V gene, J gene, CDR3 protein. Where a row states a size, it is once, few, many or the class of an expanded clone; other rows omit it.

few	TRBV12-3/TRBV12-4	TRBJ1-2	ASSVSDNYGYT
NA	TRBV5-1	TRBJ1-4	ASSLGDRVPNEKLF
NA	TRBV3-1	TRBJ1-3	ASSQEQFGNTIY
few	TRBV28	TRBJ2-1	ASSSGTSGRDEQF
NA	TRBV24-1	TRBJ2-3	ATSDSASETADTQY
many	TRBV20-1	TRBJ2-3	SATGGGATTQY
NA	TRBV2	TRBJ2-7	ATIGGFPYEQY
NA	TRBV20-1	TRBJ2-3	SARDLRYTDTQY
NA	TRBV10-2	TRBJ2-5	ASSARDGRQETQY
NA	TRBV29-1	TRBJ2-1	SVGLGLKQF
many	TRBV20-1	TRBJ2-5	SARDSGGRAETQY
NA	TRBV6-2/TRBV6-3	TRBJ2-5	ASSYPGLAGETQY
few	TRBV5-1	TRBJ2-5	ASSQPRTGGLETQY
NA	TRBV18	TRBJ2-3	ASSPPAGRTDTQY
few	TRBV5-1	TRBJ1-1	ASSWGTGRITEAF
NA	TRBV15	TRBJ2-2	ATSRDRTANTGELF
few	TRBV27	TRBJ1-1	ASRQDLTGLNTEAF
few	TRBV9	TRBJ2-2	ASSPLAGEELAGELF
NA	TRBV28	TRBJ2-7	ASSLGSALTYEQY
many	TRBV12-3/TRBV12-4	TRBJ2-1	ASSFARLPSNEQF
NA	TRBV25-1	TRBJ2-7	ASSTTRTGVLSRDYEQY
NA	TRBV24-1	TRBJ2-2	ATSDMGQGIAGELF
many	TRBV29-1	TRBJ1-2	SVRGQANYGYT
NA	TRBV10-3	TRBJ2-6	AISDQGRRSGANVLT
NA	TRBV6-5	TRBJ1-4	ASSYTGGWKTNEKLF
NA	TRBV5-1	TRBJ2-1	ASGAGQMYVSGDEQF
NA	TRBV12-3/TRBV12-4	TRBJ2-1	ASSSGQRKQF
NA	TRBV10-3	TRBJ2-2	AIGSGIGLGELF
NA	TRBV12-5	TRBJ2-1	ASGLVSEQF
NA	TRBV9	TRBJ2-1	ASSSGQGAFNEQF
NA	TRBV7-1	TRBJ2-3	ASSSRGGALAGTQTSTDTQY
NA	TRBV18	TRBJ2-1	ASSPPVRQSYNEQF
few	TRBV13	TRBJ2-5	ASSSGGQYQETQY
NA	TRBV14	TRBJ2-1	ASEAQDSSYNEQF